The 24 T cell receptor beta chains reported below all come from one sample, sequenced in a study of identical twins. TCRdb redid the calling of the 5' RACE reads with MiXCR, one entry per CDR3 protein. In the table there are over 500,000 distinct CDR3 sequences, 22% of which are singletons. These data were also filed under a second study, of T cells expressing NK-cell markers.

The sample taken for sequencing was CD4+ T cells sorted from blood. These receptors were collected from a woman younger than 35 in good health.

The chain uses TRBV9 and TRBJ1-2, with 7 bases aligning to TRBD1. This CDR3 region has 15 residues. The V gene end was trimmed by 2 bases and the J gene end by 2 bases; junction bases not matched to a gene: 6. Germline assignment: CDR1 SGDLS and CDR2 YYNGEE. The CDR3 sequence: CASSVFTRGNYGYTF. The CDR3 coding sequence is TGTGCCAGCAGCGTTTTCACCAGGGGGAACTATGGCTACACCTTC. Filled out from reference TRBV9 and TRBJ1-2, the complete variable domain reads DSGVTQTPKHLITATGQRVTLRCSPRSGDLSVYWYQQSLDQGLQFLIQYYNGEERAKGNILERFSAQQFPDLHSELNLSSLELGDSALYFCASSVFTRGNYGYTFGSGTRLTVV.

The sample holds a few counts of this clonotype. This sequence joins TRBV18 and TRBJ1-1; no clear D. Between the trimmed V and J ends, which lost 2 bases and 0 bases, there was a span of 7 bases. Germline V lookup: CDR1 KGHSH, CDR2 LQKENI. The CDR3 contains 14 residues. CDR3 in amino acids: CASSPSYMNTEAFF. In nucleotides, the CDR3 is TGTGCCAGCTCACCATCTTATATGAACACTGAAGCTTTCTTT.

The V and J genes are TRBV7-2 and TRBJ1-2; D gene unclear. This CDR3 contains 13 residues. V lost 6 bases and J 1 base, leaving 9 bases between the germline ends. Germline assignment: CDR1 SGHTA and CDR2 FQGNSA. CDR3 coding DNA: TGTGCCAGCAGAAGGGCCGTTAACTATGGCTACACCTTC. This translates into CASRRAVNYGYTF.

This clonotype was counted only a few times. This sequence joins TRBV12-3 or TRBV12-4 and TRBJ1-1, with D perhaps TRBD1 (6 bases). V was trimmed by 6 bases and J by 7 bases, leaving 12 bases between them. This CDR3 is built from 12 residues. CDR3 residues: CASSLGQFEAFF. The CDR3, as DNA: TGTGCCAGCAGCCTCGGACAGTTTGAAGCTTTCTTT.

The chain carries TRBV20-1 and TRBJ2-5; 8 bases match TRBD2. The V gene end was trimmed by 2 bases and the J gene end by 5 bases; junction bases not matched to a gene: 4. CDR1 and CDR2 from the germline V gene are DFQATT and SNEGSKA (reference sequence). The length of the CDR3 is 13 residues. The CDR3 spells CSARPGTRETQYF. In DNA form, the CDR3 reads TGCAGTGCTAGACCCGGGACTAGGGAGACCCAGTACTTC.

The chain recombines TRBV6-1 with TRBJ2-7; 10 bases align to TRBD1. The trim removed 6 bases at V and 0 bases at J, leaving 5 bases unmatched. CDR1 is MNHNS and CDR2 is SASEGT in the germline V gene. The CDR3 covers 15 residues. CDR3 in amino acids: CASRDGQGVSYEQYF. The DNA for the CDR3 is TGTGCCAGCAGGGACGGACAGGGGGTCTCCTACGAGCAGTACTTC.

The rearrangement joins TRBV7-6 to TRBJ1-1; possible D gene TRBD1, 6 bases. CDR3 size: 14 residues. Between the trimmed V and J ends, which lost 5 bases and 6 bases, there was a span of 16 bases. Germline CDR1 and CDR2: SGHVS and FNYEAQ. CDR3 sequence reads: CASSGRGGRAEAFF. The CDR3 nucleotides are TGTGCCAGCAGCGGTAGGGGGGGGCGGGCTGAAGCTTTCTTT.

This clonotype appeared a few times. The gene calls are TRBV20-1 and TRBJ2-7; 9 bases line up with TRBD1. The CDR3 runs 14 residues. Germline assignment: CDR1 DFQATT and CDR2 SNEGSKA (reference sequence). V was pared by 0 bases and J by 4 bases, with 4 bases of the junction left unmatched. The CDR3 is CSARDGDRVYEQYF. The CDR3 region has the DNA TGCAGTGCTAGAGATGGGGACAGGGTTTACGAGCAGTACTTC.

This rearrangement joins TRBV2 to TRBJ2-3; possible D gene TRBD2, 5 bases. Germline V gene data show CDR1 as SNHLY and CDR2 as FYNNEI. V lost 4 bases to trimming and J lost 4 bases, with 9 bases between them. There are 13 residues in the CDR3. As DNA, the CDR3 is TGTGCCAGCAGTGTCGGACTGTCAGATACGCAGTATTTT. Translation: CASSVGLSDTQYF.

V usage is TRBV12-3 or TRBV12-4 and J usage is TRBJ1-1; no firm D call. With 6 bases removed from V and 0 bases from J, the gap between germline ends came to 8 bases. The CDR3 spans 13 residues. The CDR3 spells CASRHGVNTEAFF. CDR3 DNA: TGTGCCAGCAGACACGGGGTGAACACTGAAGCTTTCTTT.

This clonotype was seen a handful of times. One end of the junction is discordant with germline, which a read error may explain. The chain uses TRBV7-9 and TRBJ2-1; 13 bases line up with TRBD2. The CDR3 runs to 14 residues. In germline, CDR1 is SEHNR, CDR2 FQNEAQ (reference sequence). As DNA, the CDR3 is TGTGCCGGCAGTCCGGGACTAGCGGGATACGAGCAGTTCTTC. It codes for CAGSPGLAGYEQFF.

The V and J genes are TRBV20-1 and TRBJ2-5, with D possibly TRBD1 on 5 matching bases. CDR1 is DFQATT, CDR2 SNEGSKA, per germline (reference sequence). The V and J ends lost 1 base and 7 bases respectively, with 16 bases between them. The CDR3 sequence is 14 residues long. The CDR3 reads CSARGDLQAGTQYF. The CDR3 nucleotides are TGCAGTGCTAGAGGTGACCTACAGGCTGGGACCCAGTACTTC.

The chain has TRBV20-1 and TRBJ2-1; 8 bases agree with TRBD2. CDR3 size: 16 residues. CDR1 DFQATT and CDR2 SNEGSKA come from the germline V gene (reference sequence). The V segment lost 6 bases and the J segment 0 bases; nucleotides outside the gene matches: 10. The CDR3 DNA sequence: TGCAGTGCCTTAGGGGCTCTAGCGGGCTCCTACAATGAGCAGTTCTTC. This gives the protein CSALGALAGSYNEQFF.

The gene calls are TRBV12-3 or TRBV12-4 and TRBJ2-1; the D gene is possibly TRBD1 (6 bases). The CDR3 is 13 amino acids. Trimming removed 4 bases at V and 6 bases at J, with 10 bases between. The CDR3 reads CASSYEGGNEQFF. CDR3 sequence (DNA): TGTGCCAGCAGTTACGAAGGGGGCAATGAGCAGTTCTTC.

J is TRBJ2-5 and V is TRBV5-6; 11 bases match TRBD1. CDR3 length: 15 amino acids. V trimming: 3 bases; J trimming: 0 bases; junction bases outside the gene matches: 1. The germline V gene has CDR1 SGHDT and CDR2 YYEEEE. Written as DNA, the CDR3 is TGTGCCAGCAGCTGGACAGGGGGCAACCAAGAGACCCAGTACTTC. It translates to CASSWTGGNQETQYF.

This clonotype was seen only a few times. The chain has TRBV20-1 and TRBJ1-1; 8 bases are shared with TRBD1. In germline, CDR1 is DFQATT, CDR2 SNEGSKA (reference sequence). This CDR3 contains 15 residues. V gave up 4 bases and J gave up 4 bases; unmatched junction bases: 11. CDR3 nucleotide sequence: TGCAGTGCTATGGCAGGGGGCAGTGTAGGCACTGAAGCTTTCTTT. Its protein product is CSAMAGGSVGTEAFF.

The rearrangement links TRBV6-1 to TRBJ2-1, with 8 positions matching TRBD1. This CDR3 has 15 residues. V trimming: 7 bases; J trimming: 5 bases; junction bases outside the gene matches: 10. Germline-derived CDR1 and CDR2 are MNHNS and SASEGT. The CDR3 is CASTSPGGQNNEQFF. In DNA form, the CDR3 reads TGTGCCAGCACCAGCCCAGGGGGCCAGAACAATGAGCAGTTCTTC.

This clonotype came up a few times. V gene TRBV2 combines with J gene TRBJ2-7, with 10 bases that match TRBD1. V shed 6 bases and J 3 bases; nucleotides not matched to a gene: 5. CDR3 length: 14 residues. Germline loops: CDR1 SNHLY, CDR2 FYNNEI. The CDR3 sequence: CASRPDRGFYEQYF. Written as DNA, the CDR3 is TGTGCCAGCAGACCGGACAGGGGGTTCTACGAGCAGTACTTC.

J is TRBJ2-5 and V is TRBV10-3, with 7 bases that match TRBD2. V was pared by 1 base and J by 9 bases, with 8 bases of the junction left unmatched. The germline V gene has CDR1 ENHRY and CDR2 SYGVKD. This CDR3 contains 14 residues. CDR3 in amino acids: CAISEWQGREAQYF. Written as DNA, the CDR3 is TGTGCCATCAGTGAGTGGCAAGGGAGGGAGGCCCAGTACTTC.

This clonotype has a count of ten or more. The gene calls are TRBV12-3 or TRBV12-4 and TRBJ2-1, with 8 bases matching TRBD2. CDR3 length: 16 amino acids. V trimming: 1 base; J trimming: 6 bases; junction bases outside the gene matches: 8. In DNA form, the CDR3 reads TGTGCCAGCAGTTTAGAAAGGACTAGCCTATTCAATGAGCAGTTCTTC. This sequence encodes CASSLERTSLFNEQFF.

The sample holds a few counts of this clonotype. At one boundary the junction diverges from the germline segment, which might be a read error. The V and J genes are TRBV7-9 and TRBJ2-1; the D gene is possibly TRBD1 (5 bases). This CDR3 region has 10 residues. The V gene's germline CDR1 is SEHNR and CDR2 FQNEAQ (reference sequence). Here the CDR3 reads CASSLKQVGF. The CDR3 DNA reads TGTGCCAGCAGCTTAAAACAGGTCGGCTTC.

This clonotype has only a few counts. The genes are TRBV4-3 and TRBJ2-3; TRBD2 agrees at 7 bases. The V and J ends lost 0 bases and 4 bases, in that order; junction bases with no gene match: 10. From germline, CDR1 is LGHNA and CDR2 YSLEER. The CDR3 spans 17 residues. CDR3: CASSQDAGTKYADTQYF. CDR3 DNA sequence: TGCGCCAGCAGCCAAGACGCCGGGACTAAATACGCAGATACGCAGTATTTT.

Here the CDR3 reads CASSVVGQNSEAFF. DNA for the CDR3: TGTGCCAGCAGCGTCGTCGGGCAAAACTCTGAAGCTTTCTTT. The chain links TRBV9 to TRBJ1-1; no clear D. V was pared by 2 bases and J by 6 bases, with 14 bases between. The CDR3 length is 14 residues. Per germline, CDR1 SGDLS and CDR2 YYNGEE.

A note on this clonotype: A much larger clone differs from this one at a single base, so this may be a read error. The gene calls are TRBV5-1 and TRBJ2-5; D is possibly TRBD2 (6 bases). V lost 0 bases and J 3 bases, leaving 9 bases between the germline ends. Germline-derived CDR1 and CDR2 are SGHRS and YFSETQ. The CDR3 runs 14 residues. Here the CDR3 reads CASSLAGTEETQYF. Written as DNA, the CDR3 is TGCGCCAGCAGCTTGGCCGGGACTGAAGAGACCCAGTACTTC.